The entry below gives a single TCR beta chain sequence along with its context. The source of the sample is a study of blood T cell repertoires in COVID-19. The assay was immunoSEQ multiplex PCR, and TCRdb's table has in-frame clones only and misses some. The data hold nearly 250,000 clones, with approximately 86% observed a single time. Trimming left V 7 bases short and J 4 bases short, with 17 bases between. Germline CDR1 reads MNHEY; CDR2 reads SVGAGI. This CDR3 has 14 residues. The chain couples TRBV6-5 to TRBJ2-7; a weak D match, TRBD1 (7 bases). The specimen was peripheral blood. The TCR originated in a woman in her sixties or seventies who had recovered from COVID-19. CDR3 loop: CASTPGGLPYEQYF. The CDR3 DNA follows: TGTGCCAGCACCCCAGGGGGGCTCCCTTACGAGCAGTACTTC.